These 19 T cell receptor beta chains share one sample of origin, sequenced in a study of vaccination effects on CD4 cells after COVID-19. No antigen has been identified for these receptors. The assay was immunoSEQ multiplex PCR, and TCRdb's table has in-frame clones only and misses some. The sample includes under 70,000 clones, around two thirds of them seen just once. Culture lasted around eleven days before CD4+ T cell isolation. All study participants received two doses of BNT162b2 or mRNA-1273 vaccine. Sequencing was performed on CD4+ T cells from PBMCs cultured without peptide, taken after COVID-19 vaccination. Receptor source: a human donor who received a COVID-19 vaccine.

This clone was found once. The rearrangement uses TRBV28 and TRBJ1-2; 12 bases match TRBD1. The germline V gene has CDR1 MDHEN and CDR2 SYDVKM. V lost 5 bases, J lost 7 bases, and 8 bases stayed unmatched. CDR3 length equals 15 residues. The CDR3 here is CASSLPGTGGLGYTF. The DNA of the CDR3 is TGTGCCAGCAGTCTGCCCGGGACAGGGGGCCTTGGCTACACCTTC.

The chain links TRBV6-5 to TRBJ1-3; the match to TRBD1 covers 7 bases. V trimming: 5 bases; J trimming: 2 bases; junction bases outside the gene matches: 6. CDR1 and CDR2 from the germline V gene are MNHEY and SVGAGI. CDR3 length: 15 residues. This CDR3 reads CASSPDQGAGNTIYF. The CDR3 DNA reads TGTGCCAGCAGTCCGGATCAGGGGGCTGGAAACACCATATATTTT.

This chain connects TRBV12-3 or TRBV12-4 to TRBJ2-2; D is undetermined. Trimming removed 8 bases from V and 0 bases from J, with 1 base in between. The CDR3 has 11 amino acids. This CDR3 reads CASANTGELFF. CDR3 nucleotide sequence: TGTGCCAGCGCGAACACCGGGGAGCTGTTTTTT.

The chain has TRBV2 and TRBJ2-7; TRBD1 matches at 9 bases. The trim removed 4 bases at V and 6 bases at J, leaving 4 bases unmatched. Germline CDR1 and CDR2: SNHLY and FYNNEI. This CDR3 region has 13 residues. Here the CDR3 reads CASSGETGGEQYV. The CDR3 DNA is TGTGCCAGCAGTGGAGAGACAGGGGGCGAGCAGTACGTC.

In this sample, this clone turned up a few times. J is TRBJ1-2 and V is TRBV10-1; D is ambiguous. Trimming took 3 bases from V and 2 from J, leaving 10 bases between them. Germline lookup yields CDR1 WNHNN and CDR2 SYGVQD (reference sequence). The CDR3 is 14 residues long. CDR3: CASSDIGFNYGYTF. As DNA, the CDR3 is TGCGCCAGCAGTGATATAGGCTTCAACTATGGCTACACCTTC.

This clone was detected a few times. The V call is TRBV7-3, the J call TRBJ2-3; 7 bases are shared with TRBD1. Per germline, CDR1 SGHTA and CDR2 FQGTGA. There are 14 residues in the CDR3. The V gene end was trimmed by 5 bases and the J gene end by 4 bases; junction bases not matched to a gene: 6. DNA of the CDR3: TGTGCCAGCAGCCCCGACAGGGTGGCAGATACGCAGTATTTT. It yields the protein CASSPDRVADTQYF.

This sequence joins TRBV6-1 and TRBJ1-6; no firm D call. The V and J ends lost 3 bases and 2 bases respectively, with 8 bases between them. Germline V gene data show CDR1 as MNHNS and CDR2 as SASEGT. This CDR3 spans 15 amino acids. The CDR3 protein is CASSERLPYNSPLHF. Here the CDR3 DNA reads TGTGCCAGCAGTGAGAGGCTCCCCTATAATTCACCCCTCCACTTT.

The chain joins TRBV28 to TRBJ2-2; 10 nucleotides agree with TRBD1. From germline, CDR1 is MDHEN and CDR2 SYDVKM. V lost 5 bases and J lost 5; bases outside the gene matches: 8. The CDR3 extends over 16 amino acids. Here the CDR3 reads CASSPPGQGITGELFF. The CDR3 DNA sequence: TGTGCCAGCAGTCCGCCGGGACAGGGGATTACCGGGGAGCTGTTTTTT.

As concerns this clone: Other DNA sequences in the sample encode the same CDR3. V and J are TRBV18 and TRBJ1-5; 8 bases agree with TRBD1. From germline, CDR1 is KGHSH and CDR2 LQKENI. The CDR3 spans 14 residues. V trimming: 6 bases; J trimming: 2 bases; junction bases outside the gene matches: 3. The CDR3 loop reads CASSPGQGNQPQHF. CDR3 sequence (DNA): TGTGCCAGCTCGCCGGGACAGGGCAATCAGCCCCAGCATTTT.

This clone has only a few counts. This chain joins TRBV19 and TRBJ1-1, with D perhaps TRBD1 (6 bases). The germline V gene encodes CDR1 LNHDA and CDR2 SQIVND (reference sequence). The CDR3 is 13 residues long. Trimming cost V 5 bases and J 5 bases, with 12 bases left between them. CDR3 sequence: CASSVIGGTEAFF. The CDR3, as DNA: TGTGCCAGTAGTGTCATAGGGGGGACTGAAGCTTTCTTT.

V gene TRBV12-5 combines with J gene TRBJ1-1, with D unresolved. The CDR3 runs to 14 residues. The V end was cut by 1 base, the J end by 4 bases, with 10 bases between. CDR1 is LGHNT and CDR2 is FRNRAP in the germline V gene. Here the CDR3 DNA reads TGTGCTAGTGGTTTGGAGACCTTAGGCACTGAAGCTTTCTTT. Amino acids: CASGLETLGTEAFF.

The CDR3 DNA reads TGCGCCAGCAGCTTGGGTCCGGGGAACCAAGAGACCCAGTACTTC. As protein: CASSLGPGNQETQYF. The chain joins TRBV5-1 to TRBJ2-5; tentatively, D is TRBD2 (5 bases). CDR3 size: 15 residues. Germline V gene sequence: CDR1 SGHRS, CDR2 YFSETQ. Trimming took off 0 bases at V and 0 bases at J, with 9 bases between the two ends.

The CDR3: CASSPVGRAGTQYF. The CDR3, as DNA: TGTGCCAGCTCACCAGTAGGCCGAGCCGGGACCCAGTACTTC. The rearrangement joins TRBV18 to TRBJ2-5; D remains ambiguous. The germline V gene encodes CDR1 KGHSH and CDR2 LQKENI. The CDR3 length is 14 residues. V lost 2 bases and J lost 7, with 14 bases in between.

V and J are TRBV24-1 and TRBJ2-1; D not resolved. The CDR3 is 12 residues long. CDR1 is KGHDR, CDR2 SFDVKD, per germline. The V end was cut by 0 bases, the J end by 8 bases, with 4 bases between. The CDR3 loop is CATSDLRDEQFF. Written as DNA, the CDR3 is TGTGCCACCAGTGATTTGAGGGATGAGCAGTTCTTC.

The rearrangement joins TRBV5-1 to TRBJ1-1; no clear D gene. The CDR3 length is 15 residues. Per the germline V gene, CDR1 is SGHRS and CDR2 is YFSETQ. The V end was cut by 5 bases, the J end by 3 bases, with 17 bases between. The CDR3 sequence: CASRDAVPGDTEAFF. DNA of the CDR3: TGCGCCAGCAGGGACGCCGTCCCCGGGGACACTGAAGCTTTCTTT.

The chain links TRBV18 to TRBJ1-5; D might be TRBD1 (5 bases). Trimming cost V 5 bases and J 5 bases, with 7 bases left between them. Germline CDR1 reads KGHSH; CDR2 reads LQKENI. The CDR3 is 12 amino acids. In DNA form, the CDR3 reads TGTGCCAGCTCAGGAGGGGATCAGCCCCAGCATTTT. Its protein product is CASSGGDQPQHF.

This clone occurred a few times. V usage is TRBV5-1 and J usage is TRBJ1-3, with D uncertain. Germline loops: CDR1 SGHRS, CDR2 YFSETQ. The CDR3 has 16 residues. Between the trimmed V and J ends, which lost 4 bases and 2 bases, there was a span of 16 bases. The CDR3 DNA is TGCGCCAGCAGCCAATTCCCGGGCCTCACTGGAAACACCATATATTTT. Its protein product is CASSQFPGLTGNTIYF.

This chain uses TRBV6-6 with TRBJ1-5, with TRBD1 as a possible D gene (6 bases). V gave up 2 bases and J gave up 5 bases, with 16 bases separating them. CDR1 MNHNY and CDR2 SVGAGI come from the germline V gene (reference sequence). The CDR3 has 16 residues. The CDR3 spells CASSYAVGQRHQPQHF. Here the CDR3 DNA reads TGTGCCAGCAGTTACGCCGTCGGACAGCGCCATCAGCCCCAGCATTTT.

The gene calls are TRBV5-1 and TRBJ2-5; 8 bases are shared with TRBD1. The CDR3 is 14 amino acids. The trim removed 1 base at V and 2 bases at J, leaving 1 base unmatched. The germline V gene encodes CDR1 SGHRS and CDR2 YFSETQ. DNA for the CDR3: TGCGCCAGCAGCTTGACAGGGGGTCAAGAGACCCAGTACTTC. Translation gives CASSLTGGQETQYF.